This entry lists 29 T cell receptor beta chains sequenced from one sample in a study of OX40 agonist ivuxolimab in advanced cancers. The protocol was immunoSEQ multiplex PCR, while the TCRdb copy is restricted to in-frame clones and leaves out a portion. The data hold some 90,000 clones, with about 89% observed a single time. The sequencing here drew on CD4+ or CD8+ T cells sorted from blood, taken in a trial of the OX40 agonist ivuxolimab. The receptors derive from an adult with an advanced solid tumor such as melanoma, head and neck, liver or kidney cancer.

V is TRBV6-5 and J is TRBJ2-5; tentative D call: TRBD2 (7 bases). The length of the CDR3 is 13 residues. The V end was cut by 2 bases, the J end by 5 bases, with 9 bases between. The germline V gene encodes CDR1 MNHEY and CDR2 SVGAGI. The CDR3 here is CASSYRGGETQYF. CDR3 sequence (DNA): TGTGCCAGCAGTTACAGGGGGGGGGAGACCCAGTACTTC.

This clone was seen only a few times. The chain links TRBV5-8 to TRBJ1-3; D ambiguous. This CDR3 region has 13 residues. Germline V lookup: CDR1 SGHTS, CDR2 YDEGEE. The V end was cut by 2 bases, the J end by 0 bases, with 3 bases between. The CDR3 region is CASSFTSGNTIYF. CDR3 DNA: TGTGCCAGCAGCTTCACCTCTGGAAACACCATATATTTT.

CDR3 region: CASSPRLAGASYNEQFF. The DNA for the CDR3 is TGTGCCAGCAGCCCTCGACTAGCGGGCGCGTCCTACAATGAGCAGTTCTTC. The chain joins TRBV9 to TRBJ2-1; 10 bases line up with TRBD2. CDR1 is SGDLS and CDR2 is YYNGEE in the germline V gene. This CDR3 has 17 residues. V gave up 4 bases and J gave up 1 base; unmatched junction bases: 8. Using reference TRBV9 and TRBJ2-1 for the parts outside the CDR3, the full variable domain is DSGVTQTPKHLITATGQRVTLRCSPRSGDLSVYWYQQSLDQGLQFLIQYYNGEERAKGNILERFSAQQFPDLHSELNLSSLELGDSALYFCASSPRLAGASYNEQFFGPGTRLTVL.

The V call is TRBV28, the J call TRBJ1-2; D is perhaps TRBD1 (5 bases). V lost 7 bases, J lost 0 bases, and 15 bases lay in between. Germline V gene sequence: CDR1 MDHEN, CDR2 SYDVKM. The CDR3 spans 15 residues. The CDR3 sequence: CASNIQGVSNYGYTF. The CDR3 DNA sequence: TGTGCCAGCAATATTCAGGGAGTATCTAACTATGGCTACACCTTC.

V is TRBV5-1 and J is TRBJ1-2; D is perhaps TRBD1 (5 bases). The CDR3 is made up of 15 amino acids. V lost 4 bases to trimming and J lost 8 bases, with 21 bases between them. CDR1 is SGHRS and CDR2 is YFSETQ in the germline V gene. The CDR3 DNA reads TGCGCCAGCAGCCCGGCCGACAGCTCGGTGAGGGGCTACACCTTC. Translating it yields CASSPADSSVRGYTF.

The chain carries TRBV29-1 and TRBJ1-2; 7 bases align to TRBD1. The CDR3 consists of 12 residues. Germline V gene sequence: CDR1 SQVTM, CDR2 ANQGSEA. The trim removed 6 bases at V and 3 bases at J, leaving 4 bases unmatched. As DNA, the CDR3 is TGCAGCGTAGAGGGGGCCGACTATGGCTACACCTTC. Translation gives CSVEGADYGYTF.

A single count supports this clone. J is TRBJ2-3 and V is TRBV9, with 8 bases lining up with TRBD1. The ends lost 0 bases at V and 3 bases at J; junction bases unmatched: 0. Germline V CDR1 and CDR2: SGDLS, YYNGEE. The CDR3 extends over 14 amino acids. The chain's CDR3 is CASSVDRGTDTQYF. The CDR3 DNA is TGTGCCAGCAGCGTAGACAGGGGGACAGATACGCAGTATTTT.

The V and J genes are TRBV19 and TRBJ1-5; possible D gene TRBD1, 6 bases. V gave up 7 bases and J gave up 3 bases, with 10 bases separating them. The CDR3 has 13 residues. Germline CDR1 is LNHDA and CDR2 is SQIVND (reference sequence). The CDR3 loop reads CASTWGLNQPQHF. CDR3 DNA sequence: TGTGCCAGTACCTGGGGGCTCAATCAGCCCCAGCATTTT. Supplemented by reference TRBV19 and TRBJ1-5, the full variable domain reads DGGITQSPKYLFRKEGQNVTLSCEQNLNHDAMYWYRQDPGQGLRLIYYSQIVNDFQKGDIAEGYSVSREKKESFPLTVTSAQKNPTAFYLCASTWGLNQPQHFGDGTRLSIL.

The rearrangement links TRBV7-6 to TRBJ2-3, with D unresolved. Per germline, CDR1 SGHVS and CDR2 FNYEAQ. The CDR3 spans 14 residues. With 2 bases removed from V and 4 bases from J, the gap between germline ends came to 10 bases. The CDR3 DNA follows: TGTGCCAGCAGCTTACGGGTTGTGGCAGATACGCAGTATTTT. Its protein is CASSLRVVADTQYF.

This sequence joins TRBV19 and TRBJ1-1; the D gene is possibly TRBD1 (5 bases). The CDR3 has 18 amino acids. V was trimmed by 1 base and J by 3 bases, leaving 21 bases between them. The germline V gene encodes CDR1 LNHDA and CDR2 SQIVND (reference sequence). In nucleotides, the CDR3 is TGTGCCAGTAGTATAGGTCGGGCAGGAGGCAGGGTATACACTGAAGCTTTCTTT. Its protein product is CASSIGRAGGRVYTEAFF. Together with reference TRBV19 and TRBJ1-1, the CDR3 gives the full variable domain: DGGITQSPKYLFRKEGQNVTLSCEQNLNHDAMYWYRQDPGQGLRLIYYSQIVNDFQKGDIAEGYSVSREKKESFPLTVTSAQKNPTAFYLCASSIGRAGGRVYTEAFFGQGTRLTVV.

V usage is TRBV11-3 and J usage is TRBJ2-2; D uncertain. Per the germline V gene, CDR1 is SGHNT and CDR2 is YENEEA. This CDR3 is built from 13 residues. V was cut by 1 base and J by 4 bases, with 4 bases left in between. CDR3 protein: CASSLVVTGELFF. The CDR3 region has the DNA TGTGCCAGCAGCTTAGTGGTCACCGGGGAGCTGTTTTTT.

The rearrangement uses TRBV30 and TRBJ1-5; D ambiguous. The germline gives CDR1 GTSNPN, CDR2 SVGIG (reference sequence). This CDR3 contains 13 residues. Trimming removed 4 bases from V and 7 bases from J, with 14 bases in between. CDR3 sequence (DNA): TGTGCCTGGAAGGAGGGCCTGGACCAGCCCCAGCATTTT. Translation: CAWKEGLDQPQHF.

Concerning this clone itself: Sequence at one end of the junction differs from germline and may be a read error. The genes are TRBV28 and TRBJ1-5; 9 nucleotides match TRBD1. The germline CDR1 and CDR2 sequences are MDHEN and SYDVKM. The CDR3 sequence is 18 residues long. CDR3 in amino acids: CASTLTGTGLNSNQPQHF. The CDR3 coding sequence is TGTGCCAGCACTTTAACCGGGACAGGGCTGAATAGCAATCAGCCCCAGCATTTT.

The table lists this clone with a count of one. CDR3 in amino acids: CASLPGGLLYEQYF. Here the CDR3 DNA reads TGTGCCTCATTGCCCGGAGGCCTGTTGTACGAGCAGTACTTC. The gene calls are TRBV2 and TRBJ2-7, with D perhaps matching TRBD2 (5 bases). The CDR3 totals 14 residues. Trimming pared 11 bases from V and 4 bases from J, leaving 21 bases between. The V gene's germline CDR1 is SNHLY and CDR2 FYNNEI.

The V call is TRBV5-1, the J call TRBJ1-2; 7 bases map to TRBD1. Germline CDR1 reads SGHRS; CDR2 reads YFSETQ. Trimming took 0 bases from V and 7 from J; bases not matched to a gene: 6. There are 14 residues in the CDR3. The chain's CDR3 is CASSLEGARPGYTF. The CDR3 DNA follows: TGCGCCAGCAGCTTGGAGGGGGCTAGGCCTGGCTACACCTTC.

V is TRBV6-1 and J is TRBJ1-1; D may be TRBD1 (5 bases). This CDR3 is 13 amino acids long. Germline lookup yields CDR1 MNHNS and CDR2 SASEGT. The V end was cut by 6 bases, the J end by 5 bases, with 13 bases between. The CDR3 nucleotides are TGTGCCAGCAGCTTCGAGGGGAGAACTGAAGCTTTCTTT. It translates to CASSFEGRTEAFF.

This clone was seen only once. The CDR3 nucleotides are TGTGCCAGCAGCTGGGCCTCGGGAGGGAGCACAGATACGCAGTATTTT. Translating gives CASSWASGGSTDTQYF. This chain joins TRBV7-9 and TRBJ2-3, with TRBD2 identical over 8 bases. Germline assignment: CDR1 SEHNR and CDR2 FQNEAQ (reference sequence). V shed 4 bases, J shed 0 bases, and the junction held 6 bases outside the gene matches. CDR3 size: 16 residues. The full variable domain, completed using reference TRBV7-9 and TRBJ2-3, is DTGVSQNPRHKITKRGQNVTFRCDPISEHNRLYWYRQTLGQGPEFLTYFQNEAQLEKSRLLSDRFSAERPKGSFSTLEIQRTEQGDSAMYLCASSWASGGSTDTQYFGPGTRLTVL.

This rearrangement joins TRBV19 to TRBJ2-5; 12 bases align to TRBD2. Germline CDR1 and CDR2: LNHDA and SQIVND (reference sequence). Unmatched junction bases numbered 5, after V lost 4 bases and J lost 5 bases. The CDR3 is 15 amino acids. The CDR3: CASSTLAGGVETQYF. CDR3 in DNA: TGTGCCAGTAGTACGCTAGCGGGAGGGGTGGAGACCCAGTACTTC.

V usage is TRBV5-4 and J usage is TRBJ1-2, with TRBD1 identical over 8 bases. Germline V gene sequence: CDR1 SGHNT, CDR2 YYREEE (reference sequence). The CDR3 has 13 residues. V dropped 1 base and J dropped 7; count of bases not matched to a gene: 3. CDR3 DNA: TGTGCCAGCAGCTTGCAGGGGGCTTCTGGCTACACCTTC. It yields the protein CASSLQGASGYTF.

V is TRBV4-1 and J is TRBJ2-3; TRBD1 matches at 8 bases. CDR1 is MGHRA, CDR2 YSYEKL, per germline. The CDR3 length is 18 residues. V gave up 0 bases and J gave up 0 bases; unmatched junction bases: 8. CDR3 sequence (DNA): TGCGCCAGCAGCCAAGATCTGGCAGGGGGCGATAGCACAGATACGCAGTATTTT. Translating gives CASSQDLAGGDSTDTQYF.

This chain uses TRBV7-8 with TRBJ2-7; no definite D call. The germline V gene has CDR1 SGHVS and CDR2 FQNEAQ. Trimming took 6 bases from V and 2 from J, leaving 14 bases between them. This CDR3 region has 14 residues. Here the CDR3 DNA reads TGTGCCAGCAGTCGAAGTCGGAGTACCTACGAGCAGTACGTC. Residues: CASSRSRSTYEQYV.

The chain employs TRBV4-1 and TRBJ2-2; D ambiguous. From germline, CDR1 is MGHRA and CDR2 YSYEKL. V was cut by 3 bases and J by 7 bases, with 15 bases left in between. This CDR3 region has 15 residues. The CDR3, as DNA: TGCGCCAGCAGCCAGGTTAACCTGGGTGTCGGGGAGCTGTTTTTT. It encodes CASSQVNLGVGELFF.

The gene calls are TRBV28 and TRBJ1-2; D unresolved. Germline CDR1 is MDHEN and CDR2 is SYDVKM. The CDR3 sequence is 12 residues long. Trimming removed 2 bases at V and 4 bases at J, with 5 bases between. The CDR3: CASSLGSYGYTF. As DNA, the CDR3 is TGTGCCAGCAGTTTAGGCTCCTATGGCTACACCTTC.

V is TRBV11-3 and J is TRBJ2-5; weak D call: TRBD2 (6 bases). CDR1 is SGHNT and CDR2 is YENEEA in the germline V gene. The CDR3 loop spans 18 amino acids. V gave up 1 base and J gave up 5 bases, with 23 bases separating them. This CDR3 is CASSLGGAGRLLGETQYF. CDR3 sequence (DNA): TGTGCCAGCAGCTTAGGGGGCGCCGGGAGATTACTAGGCGAGACCCAGTACTTC.

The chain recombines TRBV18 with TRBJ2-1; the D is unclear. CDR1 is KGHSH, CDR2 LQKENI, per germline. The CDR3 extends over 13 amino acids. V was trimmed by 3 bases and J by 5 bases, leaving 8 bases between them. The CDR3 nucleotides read TGTGCCAGCTCACCGAGTCCGGACAATGAGCAGTTCTTC. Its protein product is CASSPSPDNEQFF.

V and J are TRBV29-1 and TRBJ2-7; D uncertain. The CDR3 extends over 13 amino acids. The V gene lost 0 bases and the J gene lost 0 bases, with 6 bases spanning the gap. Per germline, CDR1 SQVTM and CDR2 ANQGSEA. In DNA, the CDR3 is TGCAGCGTTGAAGAAGGAACCTCCTACGAGCAGTACTTC. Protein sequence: CSVEEGTSYEQYF.

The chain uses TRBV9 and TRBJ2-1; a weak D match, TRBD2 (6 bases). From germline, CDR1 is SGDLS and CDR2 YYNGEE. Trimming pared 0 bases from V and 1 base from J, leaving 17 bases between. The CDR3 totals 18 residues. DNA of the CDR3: TGTGCCAGCAGCGTAGCGGGAGTGGATATAGGTTCCTACAATGAGCAGTTCTTC. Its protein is CASSVAGVDIGSYNEQFF.

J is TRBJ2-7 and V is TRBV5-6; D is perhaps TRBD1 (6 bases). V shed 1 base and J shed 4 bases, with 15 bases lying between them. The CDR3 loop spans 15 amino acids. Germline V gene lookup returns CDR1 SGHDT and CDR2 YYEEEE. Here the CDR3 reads CASSLKGQGTYEQYF. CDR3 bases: TGTGCCAGCAGCTTGAAGGGCCAGGGGACGTACGAGCAGTACTTC.

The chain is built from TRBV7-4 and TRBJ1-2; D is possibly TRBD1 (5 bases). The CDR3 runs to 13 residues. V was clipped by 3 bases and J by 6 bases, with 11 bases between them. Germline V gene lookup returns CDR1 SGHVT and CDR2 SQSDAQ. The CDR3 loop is CASSFGTDDGYTF. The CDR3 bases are TGTGCCAGCAGCTTTGGGACGGACGATGGCTACACCTTC.